Below are 2 T cell receptor beta chains sequenced from a single sample in a study of monozygotic twins with inflammatory bowel disease. TCRdb re-called the 5' RACE reads and catalogs CDR3 proteins one per entry, DNA excluded. This sample carries 200,000 to 250,000 distinct CDR3 sequences, with less than 9% going to the ten biggest clones. Sample: blood. The origin of the receptors is a human donor with ulcerative colitis or Crohn's disease, or a healthy co-twin of an affected twin (not recorded which).

The chain has TRBV5-1 and TRBJ2-5; TCRdb designates TRBD2, a call that cannot be tested without DNA. The V gene's germline CDR1 is SGHRS and CDR2 YFSETQ. The CDR3 is 14 amino acids. The chain's CDR3 is CASSSTSGGETQYF.

The rearrangement joins TRBV11-2 to TRBJ2-2; without DNA, the TCRdb call of TRBD2 cannot be checked. Germline V gene lookup returns CDR1 SGHAT and CDR2 FQNNGV. The CDR3 extends over 14 amino acids. The CDR3 here is CASSPTAGTGELFF. Variable domain in full (rest from reference TRBV11-2 and TRBJ2-2): EAGVAQSPRYKIIEKRQSVAFWCNPISGHATLYWYQQILGQGPKLLIQFQNNGVVDDSQLPKDRFSAERLKGVDSTLKIQPAKLEDSAVYLCASSPTAGTGELFFGEGSRLTVL.